The clone carrying this T cell receptor (beta chain) has a single count. Sequencing was performed with immunoSEQ multiplex PCR; in TCRdb, only in-frame clones are kept and a portion is missing. The sample has 45,000 to 60,000 clones; 91% are singletons. This CDR3 contains 13 residues. V dropped 5 bases and J dropped 8; count of bases not matched to a gene: 8. This entry belongs to a study of blood T cell repertoires in COVID-19. Across the study: Material from acute and convalescent COVID-19 was sourced from the United States, Italy and Spain. In each case, the material was cDNA or gDNA derived from T cells, B-cell-depleted T cells, or PBMCs.

The genes are TRBV12-3 or TRBV12-4 and TRBJ1-1, with 7 bases that match TRBD1. The sequence was collected from a man in his 70s with active COVID-19. Input material: peripheral blood. CDR3: CASSLYRDSEAFF. In nucleotides, the CDR3 is TGTGCCAGCAGTCTTTACCGGGACAGCGAAGCTTTCTTT.